This entry lists 2 T cell receptor beta chains sequenced from one sample in a study of T cell repertoires in aging, cancer and after chemotherapy. Amplification of TCR beta used genomic DNA extracted from peripheral blood. Multiplex touch-down PCR with TRB-A/B primers amplified rearranged V-D-J TRB sequences. TCRdb itself ran the multiplex PCR reads through MiXCR, one entry per CDR3 protein. Of under 5,000 distinct CDR3 sequences listed, approximately 22% were seen once; the top ten hold around 9.3%. The source material was blood. These receptors were collected from a human donor in good health. The donor label of this sample is uncertain.

About this clonotype itself: A read error is possible here, since a much larger clone lies one base away. V is TRBV12-3 or TRBV12-4 and J is TRBJ1-3; the match to TRBD1 covers 7 bases. CDR3 length: 14 amino acids. V lost 10 bases, J lost 7 bases, and 13 bases stayed unmatched. This chain's CDR3 is CAMAGEGAMNTIYF. CDR3 nucleotide sequence: TGTGCCATGGCCGGGGAGGGGGCTATGAACACCATATATTTT.

This sequence joins TRBV18 and TRBJ2-7; TRBD2 matches at 7 bases. This CDR3 spans 13 amino acids. Per germline, CDR1 KGHSH and CDR2 LQKENI. V was pared by 2 bases and J by 6 bases, with 4 bases of the junction left unmatched. CDR3 sequence reads: CASSPSGGSEQYF. CDR3 coding DNA: TGTGCCAGCTCACCAAGTGGCGGGAGCGAGCAGTACTTC.